One and the same sample provided the 23 T cell receptor beta chains below, sequenced in a study of cytomegalovirus exposure and HLA in healthy donors. The primer mix had 60 Vbeta and 13 Jbeta primers. TCRdb's copy holds only in-frame clones and misses some; the assay was immunoSEQ multiplex PCR. In the table there are 85,000 to 90,000 clones, around 90% of which are singletons. Sequenced input: PBMCs. These receptors were taken from a young man in good health and CMV-seronegative.

V gene TRBV28 combines with J gene TRBJ2-1; 9 bases are shared with TRBD1. The J segment lost 8 bases and the V segment lost 4 bases, leaving 3 bases of the junction unmatched. Looked up from germline, CDR1 is MDHEN and CDR2 is SYDVKM. The CDR3 is 13 residues long. The CDR3 bases are TGTGCCAGCAGTTCATGGACAGGGGATGAGCAGTTCTTC. It specifies CASSSWTGDEQFF.

This chain's CDR3 is CASSSGYREGGNTIYF. The CDR3 DNA follows: TGCGCCAGCAGCTCCGGCTACAGGGAGGGAGGAAACACCATATATTTT. This chain links TRBV5-1 with TRBJ1-3; D is perhaps TRBD1 (6 bases). Trimming took off 3 bases at V and 4 bases at J, with 17 bases between the two ends. This CDR3 spans 16 amino acids. From germline, CDR1 is SGHRS and CDR2 YFSETQ.

This chain uses TRBV6-1 with TRBJ1-6; D call uncertain. V gave up 0 bases and J gave up 0 bases, with 12 bases separating them. Per the germline V gene, CDR1 is MNHNS and CDR2 is SASEGT. The CDR3 sequence is 18 residues long. The chain's CDR3 is CASSEALPGSSYNSPLHF. The DNA of the CDR3 is TGTGCCAGCAGTGAAGCGCTGCCGGGGAGCTCCTATAATTCACCCCTCCACTTT.

This clone was seen a single time. This chain joins TRBV2 and TRBJ1-1, with D uncertain. This CDR3 region has 12 residues. Germline V gene lookup returns CDR1 SNHLY and CDR2 FYNNEI. V was clipped by 3 bases and J by 3 bases, with 5 bases between them. The CDR3 sequence is CASSERDTEAFF. DNA for the CDR3: TGTGCCAGCAGTGAGAGGGACACTGAAGCTTTCTTT.

The J gene is TRBJ1-5, the V gene TRBV28; D remains unclear. The CDR3 runs to 15 residues. V was trimmed by 5 bases and J by 2 bases, leaving 13 bases between them. Germline loops: CDR1 MDHEN, CDR2 SYDVKM. The CDR3 reads CASSPPRGRNQPQHF. The CDR3, as DNA: TGTGCCAGCAGTCCGCCCCGCGGGCGCAATCAGCCCCAGCATTTT.

The table lists this clone with a count of one. The rearrangement uses TRBV19 and TRBJ2-7; 10 nucleotides align to TRBD1. This CDR3 comprises 14 residues. V shed 10 bases and J 6 bases; nucleotides not matched to a gene: 12. The germline CDR1 and CDR2 sequences are LNHDA and SQIVND (reference sequence). The CDR3 loop is CATTPGQGLSEQYF. CDR3 DNA: TGTGCCACCACCCCGGGACAGGGGCTTTCCGAGCAGTACTTC.

This clone was counted a single time. The V and J genes are TRBV29-1 and TRBJ2-1; D unclear. From germline, CDR1 is SQVTM and CDR2 ANQGSEA. CDR3 length: 13 residues. Trimming removed 0 bases at V and 4 bases at J, with 7 bases between. CDR3 in DNA: TGCAGCGTTGAAGAGGTTAGTTACAATGAGCAGTTCTTC. This encodes CSVEEVSYNEQFF.

The DNA of the CDR3 is TGCAGCGGGGGGGACAGAACCTATGGCTACACCTTC. Residues: CSGGDRTYGYTF. The rearrangement joins TRBV29-1 to TRBJ1-2, with 7 positions matching TRBD1. The trim removed 7 bases at V and 4 bases at J, leaving 6 bases unmatched. The CDR3 has 12 amino acids. CDR1 SQVTM and CDR2 ANQGSEA come from the germline V gene.

This rearrangement joins TRBV5-1 to TRBJ1-1, with 9 bases fitting TRBD1. After removal of 3 bases from V and 4 bases from J, the junction contained 7 bases not matched to a gene. CDR3 length: 15 residues. Germline V gene data show CDR1 as SGHRS and CDR2 as YFSETQ. The CDR3: CASSWGGTGSTEAFF. For the CDR3, the DNA is TGCGCCAGCAGCTGGGGAGGGACAGGGTCCACTGAAGCTTTCTTT.

The V call is TRBV4-3, the J call TRBJ2-7; D is unclear. This CDR3 comprises 14 residues. Trimming left V 1 base short and J 3 bases short, with 10 bases between. CDR1 and CDR2 from the germline V gene are LGHNA and YSLEER. CDR3 loop: CASSQVDSHYEQYF. The CDR3 DNA sequence: TGCGCCAGCAGCCAAGTTGATAGCCACTACGAGCAGTACTTC.

V gene TRBV5-4 combines with J gene TRBJ2-5; 7 nucleotides line up with TRBD1. The J call may be faulty, since TRBJ2-7 better matches the DNA end. The CDR3 runs to 15 residues. Germline V gene sequence: CDR1 SGHNT, CDR2 YYREEE (reference sequence). CDR3 sequence reads: CASSLGRDRSYEQYF. CDR3 DNA: TGTGCCAGCAGTCTTGGAAGGGACAGATCCTACGAGCAGTACTTC.

This clone was recorded once. Its ends do not fully match the called genes, so a read error is possible. The V and J genes are TRBV28 and TRBJ1-1, with 9 bases that match TRBD1. Germline CDR1 reads MDHEN; CDR2 reads SYDVKM. CDR3 length: 14 residues. This CDR3 is CAGSLWDRDTEAFF. For the CDR3, the DNA is TGTGCCGGCAGTTTATGGGACAGGGACACTGAAGCTTTCTTT.

The chain uses TRBV19 and TRBJ2-2; 7 bases fit TRBD2. The CDR3 loop spans 15 amino acids. V shed 5 bases and J 5 bases; nucleotides not matched to a gene: 8. The germline gives CDR1 LNHDA, CDR2 SQIVND (reference sequence). The CDR3 nucleotides read TGTGCCAGTAGTCTCACTGGGAGGGGTACCGGGGAGCTGTTTTTT. Protein sequence: CASSLTGRGTGELFF.

V usage is TRBV4-1 and J usage is TRBJ1-1; a possible D gene is TRBD1 (6 bases). The CDR3 spans 16 residues. The germline CDR1 and CDR2 sequences are MGHRA and YSYEKL. V lost 1 base, J lost 2 bases, and 14 bases lay in between. The CDR3 loop is CASSQGRTVPNTEAFF. Written as DNA, the CDR3 is TGCGCCAGCAGCCAAGGGCGGACAGTACCAAACACTGAAGCTTTCTTT.

This chain connects TRBV7-8 to TRBJ2-2; 9 nucleotides align to TRBD1. V shed 2 bases, J shed 5 bases, and the junction held 6 bases outside the gene matches. Germline V CDR1 and CDR2: SGHVS, FQNEAQ. The CDR3 totals 16 residues. The CDR3 sequence: CASSLFGTGFTGELFF. The DNA for the CDR3 is TGTGCCAGCAGCTTATTTGGGACAGGGTTTACCGGGGAGCTGTTTTTT.

The rearrangement uses TRBV7-9 and TRBJ2-7; possible D gene TRBD2, 6 bases. This CDR3 has 13 amino acids. Germline loops: CDR1 SEHNR, CDR2 FQNEAQ (reference sequence). V was trimmed by 3 bases and J by 2 bases, leaving 8 bases between them. CDR3 nucleotides: TGTGCCAGCAGCTTTGCGGGGACCTACGAGCAGTACTTC. This sequence encodes CASSFAGTYEQYF.

A word on this clone: As the CDR3 is not closed by the conserved phenylalanine or tryptophan, this likely results from a read error. Because the CDR3's place on the DNA is in doubt, the DNA is left out and the CDR3 is given as listed by TCRdb. V gene TRBV21-1 combines with J gene TRBJ2-7; TRBD2, as called in the table, went unchecked against the DNA. TRBV21-1 is annotated as a pseudogene. The CDR3 adds up to 16 amino acids, both ends counted. The CDR3 loop is CASSKVGPPVHYEQYL.

The genes are TRBV11-2 and TRBJ2-7, with a possible D match to TRBD2 (6 bases). CDR1 is SGHAT, CDR2 FQNNGV, per germline. The CDR3 consists of 13 residues. V gave up 7 bases and J gave up 5 bases, with 15 bases separating them. The CDR3 nucleotides read TGTGCCAGCACCCTATCGGGAGCACACGAGCAGTACTTC. It encodes CASTLSGAHEQYF.

The CDR3 DNA sequence: TGTGCCAGCTCACCACCGGGACAGGGGCACATGAACACTGAAGCTTTCTTT. This gives the protein CASSPPGQGHMNTEAFF. V is TRBV18 and J is TRBJ1-1; 10 nucleotides line up with TRBD1. Trimming at V came to 0 bases and at J to 0 bases, leaving 4 bases not matched to a gene. This CDR3 contains 17 residues. Germline-derived CDR1 and CDR2 are KGHSH and LQKENI.

This clone is a singleton in its sample. The chain has TRBV28 and TRBJ1-5; TRBD1 matches at 8 bases. The CDR3 is made up of 15 amino acids. Germline V gene data show CDR1 as MDHEN and CDR2 as SYDVKM. V was clipped by 2 bases and J by 2 bases; unmatched bases: 2. The CDR3 DNA is TGTGCCAGCAGTTTAGACAGGGGAGGCAATCAGCCCCAGCATTTT. Translating it yields CASSLDRGGNQPQHF.

This clone was seen only once. This chain uses TRBV27 with TRBJ1-6, with 11 bases identical to TRBD1. CDR3 length: 20 residues. Looked up from germline, CDR1 is MNHEY and CDR2 is SMNVEV (reference sequence). Unmatched junction bases numbered 15, after V lost 4 bases and J lost 4 bases. The CDR3 here is CASSSNKGTGGKGYNSPLHF. CDR3 nucleotide sequence: TGTGCCAGCAGTTCCAATAAAGGGACAGGGGGAAAAGGTTATAATTCACCCCTCCACTTT.

The gene calls are TRBV6-5 and TRBJ2-7; D not resolved. The CDR3 runs to 13 residues. V lost 4 bases and J 2 bases, leaving 9 bases between the germline ends. The germline V gene has CDR1 MNHEY and CDR2 SVGAGI. The CDR3 loop reads CASSSLEAYEQYF. The CDR3, as DNA: TGTGCCAGCAGTTCCTTAGAAGCCTACGAGCAGTACTTC.

The rearrangement joins TRBV29-1 to TRBJ2-5; tentatively, D is TRBD2 (5 bases). V dropped 3 bases and J dropped 6 bases, with 17 bases sitting between them. Per germline, CDR1 SQVTM and CDR2 ANQGSEA. The CDR3 is made up of 14 amino acids. The CDR3 sequence: CSVDEGTLPKTQYF. The CDR3 DNA reads as TGCAGCGTTGATGAGGGAACCCTACCCAAGACCCAGTACTTC.